These 9 T cell receptor beta chains share one sample of origin, sequenced in a study of cytomegalovirus exposure and HLA in healthy donors. Primers: 60 Vbeta forward and 13 Jbeta reverse. Some clones are missing from TCRdb's copy, which holds only in-frame ones; the method was immunoSEQ multiplex PCR. The profile shows about 120,000 clones, roughly 9% of them singletons. Sequencing was performed on PBMCs. The receptor source for this set is a woman aged 40 to 55 in good health and CMV-seropositive.

In its sample, this clone was seen a few times. The J gene is TRBJ1-2, the V gene TRBV30; TRBD1 aligns across 9 bases. With V trimmed by 2 bases and J by 10 bases, 8 bases remained unmatched. This CDR3 is 13 amino acids long. Germline assignment: CDR1 GTSNPN and CDR2 SVGIG (reference sequence). The CDR3 region is CAWSRGQGADYTF. CDR3 nucleotide sequence: TGTGCCTGGAGTCGGGGACAGGGCGCGGACTACACCTTC.

The V and J genes are TRBV7-9 and TRBJ1-1; D not resolved. V dropped 6 bases and J dropped 7 bases, with 15 bases sitting between them. Germline CDR1 and CDR2: SEHNR and FQNEAQ (reference sequence). The CDR3 covers 13 residues. CDR3: CASSSTDVIEAFF. The CDR3 DNA is TGTGCCAGCAGTAGCACTGATGTGATTGAAGCTTTCTTT.

The sample holds a few counts of this clone. V and J are TRBV30 and TRBJ2-7, with 10 bases matching TRBD2. The germline gives CDR1 GTSNPN, CDR2 SVGIG (reference sequence). The CDR3 runs to 14 residues. Trimming at V came to 4 bases and at J to 0 bases, leaving 3 bases not matched to a gene. The CDR3 is CAWKLAGSSYEQYF. The CDR3 DNA sequence: TGTGCCTGGAAACTAGCGGGGAGCTCCTACGAGCAGTACTTC.

To note about this clone: In the same sample, other DNA sequences code for this CDR3. The chain is built from TRBV30 and TRBJ1-2; D unclear. The CDR3 has 16 amino acids. Germline values: CDR1 GTSNPN, CDR2 SVGIG (reference sequence). V lost 3 bases to trimming and J lost 4 bases, with 21 bases between them. The CDR3 nucleotides are TGTGCCTGGAGCCTCGGGGAAGGGATAGATCGCTATGGCTACACCTTC. Its protein product is CAWSLGEGIDRYGYTF.

The J gene is TRBJ2-2, the V gene TRBV10-2, with 8 bases identical to TRBD2. The CDR3 spans 13 residues. CDR1 is WSHSY, CDR2 SAAADI, per germline. The J segment lost 6 bases and the V segment lost 4 bases, leaving 1 base of the junction unmatched. The CDR3 DNA follows: TGCGCCAGCAGTGTTAGCGGGGCCGGGGAGCTGTTTTTT. It specifies CASSVSGAGELFF.

This clone has a handful of counts. This chain uses TRBV7-6 with TRBJ1-4; 7 bases agree with TRBD1. V was clipped by 5 bases and J by 0 bases; unmatched bases: 3. This CDR3 comprises 15 residues. Germline V gives CDR1 SGHVS, CDR2 FNYEAQ. The CDR3 region has the DNA TGTGCCAGCAGCCCGCAGGGGGCAACTAATGAAAAACTGTTTTTT. It translates to CASSPQGATNEKLFF.

A few counts support this clone. The chain uses TRBV30 and TRBJ1-2, with TRBD1 as a possible D gene (5 bases). Germline CDR1 is GTSNPN and CDR2 is SVGIG (reference sequence). The CDR3 is made up of 14 amino acids. Trimming took off 0 bases at V and 4 bases at J, with 12 bases between the two ends. CDR3 loop: CAWSVGGRRYGYTF. CDR3 in DNA: TGTGCCTGGAGTGTCGGGGGGAGACGCTATGGCTACACCTTC.

V and J are TRBV7-8 and TRBJ1-1; no definite D call. Trimming shortened V by 3 bases and J by 1 base, and 12 bases separated the two germline ends. CDR3 size: 15 residues. Per germline, CDR1 SGHVS and CDR2 FQNEAQ. In DNA form, the CDR3 reads TGTGCCAGCAGCTTGGCAGGCGTCGGGAACACTGAAGCTTTCTTT. This sequence encodes CASSLAGVGNTEAFF.

The CDR3 loop reads CAIQLPRTGTYNEQFF. As DNA, the CDR3 is TGTGCCATACAACTCCCGAGGACAGGGACCTACAATGAGCAGTTCTTC. The chain recombines TRBV2 with TRBJ2-1; 8 nucleotides line up with TRBD1. Germline V CDR1 and CDR2: SNHLY, FYNNEI. J was trimmed by 2 bases and V by 10 bases; bases with no gene match: 13. The CDR3 spans 16 residues.